This is a list of T cell receptor beta chains from one sample in a study of T cell responses to AZD1222 COVID-19 vaccine. The protocol was immunoSEQ multiplex PCR, while the TCRdb copy is restricted to in-frame clones and leaves out a portion. This sample carries some 100,000 clones, around 84% of them seen once, and the ten largest clones take roughly 10%. Sequencing used peripheral blood, obtained on day 0 of AZD1222 vaccination. These receptors all stem from an adult in good health. CDR3s include the opening cysteine and the closing phenylalanine or tryptophan. The D gene is left open where the match is weak. For some rows the clone size is stated as once, few or many, or as a class when expanded; others skip it.

D gene: NA
V gene: TRBV6-5
clone size: once
J gene: TRBJ2-5
CDR3 DNA: TGTGCCAGCAGCCCCTTTTCAGGGACAGAGACCCAGTACTTC
CDR3 protein: CASSPFSGTETQYF

D gene: NA
V gene: TRBV24-1
clone size: NA
J gene: TRBJ2-5
CDR3 DNA: TGTGCCACCAGTGATTCCGGGACATCACTGGGAGAGACCCAGTACTTC
CDR3 protein: CATSDSGTSLGETQYF

D gene: NA
V gene: TRBV27
clone size: NA
J gene: TRBJ1-3
CDR3 DNA: TGTGCCAGCAGTTGCCGGGTTGTGCTTGGTAGGTTTGGAAACACCATATATTTT
CDR3 protein: CASSCRVVLGRFGNTIYF

D gene: NA
V gene: TRBV6-5
clone size: NA
J gene: TRBJ2-3
CDR3 DNA: TGTGCCAGCAACGGGGGTCGCACAGATACGCAGTATTTT
CDR3 protein: CASNGGRTDTQYF

D gene: TRBD1
V gene: TRBV7-9
clone size: few
J gene: TRBJ1-5
CDR3 DNA: TGTGCCAGCAGCCCACAGGGGGCCTCGGGCAATCAGCCCCAGCATTTT
CDR3 protein: CASSPQGASGNQPQHF

D gene: NA
V gene: TRBV6-2/TRBV6-3
clone size: few
J gene: TRBJ2-7
CDR3 DNA: TGTGCCAGCAGTAGACGGACAGACCCCGAGCAGTACTTC
CDR3 protein: CASSRRTDPEQYF

D gene: TRBD2
V gene: TRBV5-1
clone size: NA
J gene: TRBJ2-3
CDR3 DNA: TGCGCCAGCAGCGAGGGACTAGCGGGAGGGCTAGATACGCAGTATTTT
CDR3 protein: CASSEGLAGGLDTQYF

D gene: NA
V gene: TRBV4-1
clone size: NA
J gene: TRBJ1-3
CDR3 DNA: TGCGCCAGCAGCCAAGATCGAATCAACACCATATATTTT
CDR3 protein: CASSQDRINTIYF

D gene: TRBD2
V gene: TRBV10-2
clone size: NA
J gene: TRBJ2-2
CDR3 DNA: TGCGCCAGCAGTGACGCGGCAGGACTAGCGGGGAACACCGGGGAGCTGTTTTTT
CDR3 protein: CASSDAAGLAGNTGELFF

D gene: TRBD1
V gene: TRBV19
clone size: NA
J gene: TRBJ2-7
CDR3 DNA: TGTGCCAGTAGGCAAATCGACCGGGACAGGGAATTGGAGCAGTACTTC
CDR3 protein: CASRQIDRDRELEQYF

D gene: NA
V gene: TRBV21-1
clone size: NA
J gene: TRBJ1-4
CDR3 DNA: TGTGCCAGCATCACGCGTCACGGACAGGCGCGGCTTGAAAAACTGTTTTTT
CDR3 protein: CASITRHGQARLEKLFF

D gene: TRBD1
V gene: TRBV6-6
clone size: NA
J gene: TRBJ1-1
CDR3 DNA: TGTGCCAGCAGTTACAGCCCCGACAGGGGTACTGAAGCTTTCTTT
CDR3 protein: CASSYSPDRGTEAFF

D gene: TRBD1
V gene: TRBV6-5
clone size: NA
J gene: TRBJ2-3
CDR3 DNA: TGTGCCAGCGGGGACAACAGGGGGCAAGGAGATACGCAGTATTTT
CDR3 protein: CASGDNRGQGDTQYF

D gene: TRBD1
V gene: TRBV6-5
clone size: NA
J gene: TRBJ1-2
CDR3 DNA: TGTGCCAGCTCCTCCGGGACAGGGGGTAACTATGGCTACACCTTC
CDR3 protein: CASSSGTGGNYGYTF

D gene: TRBD2
V gene: TRBV28
clone size: NA
J gene: TRBJ2-7
CDR3 DNA: TGTGCCAGCCTCGGGTCCGGAGGTACCGATTCGGGCGGGAGCCCCTACGAGCAGTACTTC
CDR3 protein: CASLGSGGTDSGGSPYEQYF

D gene: NA
V gene: TRBV9
clone size: NA
J gene: TRBJ1-2
CDR3 DNA: TGTGCCAGCATAGGGGTGGGCTATGGCTACACCTTC
CDR3 protein: CASIGVGYGYTF

D gene: NA
V gene: TRBV7-8
clone size: NA
J gene: TRBJ2-4
CDR3 DNA: TGTGCCAGCAGCTTTGGCGGGGTAGCCAAAAACATTCAGTACTTC
CDR3 protein: CASSFGGVAKNIQYF

D gene: TRBD1
V gene: TRBV7-3
clone size: NA
J gene: TRBJ2-5
CDR3 DNA: TGTGCCAGCAGCTTAAGAGGGGGCGATTGGGAGACCCAGTACTTC
CDR3 protein: CASSLRGGDWETQYF

D gene: NA
V gene: TRBV7-2
clone size: NA
J gene: TRBJ1-5
CDR3 DNA: TGTGCCAGCAGCTTAGGGTCGGCGGGGAATCAGCCCCAGCATTTT
CDR3 protein: CASSLGSAGNQPQHF

D gene: NA
V gene: TRBV6-2/TRBV6-3
clone size: NA
J gene: TRBJ1-2
CDR3 DNA: TGTGCCAGCAGTTACGCCAGCTATGGCTACACCTTC
CDR3 protein: CASSYASYGYTF

D gene: NA
V gene: TRBV5-1
clone size: few
J gene: TRBJ1-6
CDR3 DNA: TGCGCCAGCAGCTTGGCTGGAGACGTGAGCTCCTATAATTCACCCCTCCACTTT
CDR3 protein: CASSLAGDVSSYNSPLHF

D gene: NA
V gene: TRBV16
clone size: NA
J gene: TRBJ1-1
CDR3 DNA: TGTGCCAGCAGCCAAATAGGTTTGAACACTGAAGCTTTCTTT
CDR3 protein: CASSQIGLNTEAFF

D gene: NA
V gene: TRBV2
clone size: NA
J gene: TRBJ1-4
CDR3 DNA: TGTGCCAGCAGGGGTTGGGGGGCTAATGAAAAACTGTTTTTT
CDR3 protein: CASRGWGANEKLFF

D gene: NA
V gene: TRBV6-5
clone size: NA
J gene: TRBJ1-2
CDR3 DNA: TGTGCCAGCAGTTACGTGGGAGCTTATGGCTACACCTTC
CDR3 protein: CASSYVGAYGYTF

D gene: NA
V gene: TRBV6-5
clone size: NA
J gene: TRBJ1-6
CDR3 DNA: TGTGCCAGCGGTTGGCGGGAGAGGAATTCACCCCTCCACTTT
CDR3 protein: CASGWRERNSPLHF

D gene: NA
V gene: TRBV5-4
clone size: once
J gene: TRBJ1-6
CDR3 DNA: TGTGCCAGCAGCCCAAGGACGGGAGAGAATTCACCCCTCCACTTT
CDR3 protein: CASSPRTGENSPLHF

D gene: TRBD2
V gene: TRBV3-1/TRBV3-2
clone size: NA
J gene: TRBJ2-7
CDR3 DNA: TGTGCCAGCAGAAGAGCGGGGGGCGATTCCTACGAGCAGTACTTC
CDR3 protein: CASRRAGGDSYEQYF

D gene: NA
V gene: TRBV5-6
clone size: few
J gene: TRBJ1-2
CDR3 DNA: TGTGCCAGCAGCTTGGGGGGACGGAACTATGGCTACACCTTC
CDR3 protein: CASSLGGRNYGYTF

D gene: NA
V gene: TRBV11-2
clone size: NA
J gene: TRBJ2-5
CDR3 DNA: TGTGCCAGCAGCTTAGTTTCCGGGGAGAAACGAGAGACCCAGTACTTC
CDR3 protein: CASSLVSGEKRETQYF

D gene: NA
V gene: TRBV5-1
clone size: NA
J gene: TRBJ1-1
CDR3 DNA: TGCGCCAGCAGCCCCGAAGGGGCGAGGACTGAAGCTTTCTTT
CDR3 protein: CASSPEGARTEAFF

D gene: NA
V gene: TRBV7-2
clone size: NA
J gene: TRBJ1-3
CDR3 DNA: TGTGCCAGCAGCTTACCGTGGGGAAACACCATATATTTT
CDR3 protein: CASSLPWGNTIYF

D gene: TRBD2
V gene: TRBV5-1
clone size: NA
J gene: TRBJ2-1
CDR3 DNA: TGCCCCCCCACGGCGGGGGGGCCACGTGAGCAGTTCTTC
CDR3 protein: CPPTAGGPREQFF

D gene: TRBD2
V gene: TRBV7-2
clone size: NA
J gene: TRBJ2-7
CDR3 DNA: TGTGCCAGCAGCATCGGGACTAGCGGATCCTACGAGCAGTACTTC
CDR3 protein: CASSIGTSGSYEQYF

D gene: NA
V gene: TRBV30
clone size: few
J gene: TRBJ1-2
CDR3 DNA: TGTGCCTGGAGTGTAGAGGGCCGGGGCTACACCTTC
CDR3 protein: CAWSVEGRGYTF

D gene: NA
V gene: TRBV28
clone size: NA
J gene: TRBJ1-5
CDR3 DNA: TGTGCCAGCAGTTCCCAACCGGAGGGGTACAGCAATCAGCCCCAGCATTTT
CDR3 protein: CASSSQPEGYSNQPQHF

D gene: NA
V gene: TRBV5-4
clone size: few
J gene: TRBJ1-2
CDR3 DNA: TGTGCCAGCAGCTTGGGGGGGTACAGGGACGGCTACACCTTC
CDR3 protein: CASSLGGYRDGYTF

D gene: NA
V gene: TRBV28
clone size: NA
J gene: TRBJ1-1
CDR3 DNA: TGTGCCAGCAGTGTCGACAGAGTGAAGACTGAAGCTTTCTTT
CDR3 protein: CASSVDRVKTEAFF

D gene: NA
V gene: TRBV6-5
clone size: NA
J gene: TRBJ2-5
CDR3 DNA: TGTGCCAGCAGTTATAAGGGGATCCACCAAGAGACCCAGTACTTC
CDR3 protein: CASSYKGIHQETQYF

D gene: NA
V gene: TRBV5-6
clone size: NA
J gene: TRBJ1-1
CDR3 DNA: TGTGCCAGCAGCTTGGAGGGCCCGAACACTGAAGCTTTCTTT
CDR3 protein: CASSLEGPNTEAFF

D gene: NA
V gene: TRBV5-6
clone size: NA
J gene: TRBJ1-5
CDR3 DNA: TGTGCCAGCAGCCTCGGGACAACTTATAGCAATCAGCCCCAGCATTTT
CDR3 protein: CASSLGTTYSNQPQHF

D gene: NA
V gene: TRBV30
clone size: NA
J gene: TRBJ1-1
CDR3 DNA: TGTGCCTGGGACAGGTTAAACACTGAAGCTTTCTTT
CDR3 protein: CAWDRLNTEAFF

D gene: NA
V gene: TRBV14
clone size: NA
J gene: TRBJ1-4
CDR3 DNA: TGTGCCAGCAGCGAGGGGGGGGCAGGTGAAAAACTGTTTTTT
CDR3 protein: CASSEGGAGEKLFF

D gene: NA
V gene: TRBV7-8
clone size: NA
J gene: TRBJ1-1
CDR3 DNA: TGTGCCAGCAGGAGAAGGGGTAACACTGAAGCTTTCTTT
CDR3 protein: CASRRRGNTEAFF

D gene: TRBD1
V gene: TRBV4-1
clone size: few
J gene: TRBJ1-4
CDR3 DNA: TGCGCCAGCAGCCCGAACCCAGGACAGGGGGGTGAAAAACTGTTTTTT
CDR3 protein: CASSPNPGQGGEKLFF

D gene: NA
V gene: TRBV25-1
clone size: NA
J gene: TRBJ1-5
CDR3 DNA: TGTGCCAGCAGTGACGAGACAGCTACTAACAATCAGCCCCAGCATTTT
CDR3 protein: CASSDETATNNQPQHF

D gene: TRBD1
V gene: TRBV28
clone size: NA
J gene: TRBJ2-6
CDR3 DNA: TGTGCCAGCAGGAAACAGGGGTCTAGGGCCAACGTCCTGACTTTC
CDR3 protein: CASRKQGSRANVLTF

D gene: NA
V gene: TRBV5-1
clone size: NA
J gene: TRBJ2-5
CDR3 DNA: TGCGCCAGCAGCTTGGGTGGTCTCGGGGAGACCCAGTACTTC
CDR3 protein: CASSLGGLGETQYF

D gene: TRBD1
V gene: TRBV7-6
clone size: once
J gene: TRBJ2-7
CDR3 DNA: TGTGCCAGCAGCCCAGGGCCCGGACGCGGACAGGGGGCGCTTTTTTTGGAGCAGTACTTC
CDR3 protein: CASSPGPGRGQGALFLEQYF

D gene: NA
V gene: TRBV11-2
clone size: few
J gene: TRBJ2-5
CDR3 DNA: TGTGCCAGCAGCCCCGGGGAGACCCAGTACTTC
CDR3 protein: CASSPGETQYF

D gene: TRBD1
V gene: TRBV6-5
clone size: NA
J gene: TRBJ2-2
CDR3 DNA: TGTGCCACCCGACAGGGGGCCACCGGGGAGCTGTTTTTT
CDR3 protein: CATRQGATGELFF

D gene: NA
V gene: TRBV7-6
clone size: NA
J gene: TRBJ2-3
CDR3 DNA: TGTGCCAGCAGCTTAGGGTCGTCGGGGTCGAGCACAGATACGCAGTATTTT
CDR3 protein: CASSLGSSGSSTDTQYF

D gene: NA
V gene: TRBV7-6
clone size: NA
J gene: TRBJ1-3
CDR3 DNA: TGTGCCAGCAGCTCAAGAACGGGGATGCAAGGAAACACCATATATTTT
CDR3 protein: CASSSRTGMQGNTIYF

D gene: TRBD2
V gene: TRBV9
clone size: once
J gene: TRBJ2-3
CDR3 DNA: TGTGCCAGCAGCCCCCCGGGACTAGCGTCAGATACGCAGTATTTT
CDR3 protein: CASSPPGLASDTQYF